The text below deals with one T cell receptor (beta chain). Its antigen is undetermined. V lost 9 bases and J lost 1; bases outside the gene matches: 0. The CDR3 loop spans 12 amino acids. Germline lookup yields CDR1 WSHSY and CDR2 SAAADI. The data stem from a study of graft-versus-host responses after intestinal transplantation. Background on the study: Among the recipients, transplants were multivisceral, liver-intestinal, or isolated intestinal.

Study-level findings and limits: Allograft graft-versus-host to host-versus-graft clonal ratios ran high in patients with graft-donor T cell macrochimerism. The marrow of recipients harbored GvH clones, and ileum or blood showed some of them first.

Repertoires were generated with immunoSEQ multiplex PCR, while TCRdb's copy carries only in-frame clones and drops some. The table records around 110,000 clones, approximately 90% of them present only once. J is TRBJ2-5 and V is TRBV10-2; the match to TRBD2 covers 9 bases. The sequenced sample was unstimulated CD4+ T cells sorted from spleen or lymph node cells, obtained before intestinal transplant. This receptor was obtained from a human donor who received an intestinal transplant. CDR3 coding DNA: TGCGCCAGTAGCGGGAGCCAAGAGACCCAGTACTTC. It encodes CASSGSQETQYF.